This TCR beta chain was identified in a study of OX40 agonist ivuxolimab in advanced cancers. Libraries were prepared by immunoSEQ multiplex PCR; TCRdb keeps only in-frame clonotypes and omits some of them. The sample has about 34,000 clones, over 75% seen once. This clone was counted once. Its matching antigen is unknown. Systemic immunosuppression or autoimmune disease history was grounds to exclude patients. Overall study findings and caveats: Researchers did not establish what antigens the expanded peripheral T cells target. In general, CD8+ T cells held more expanded clones than CD4+ did, on average. Normalized expansion of T-cell clones was also low for some nonresponders.

The CDR3 sequence is 11 residues long. Germline lookup yields CDR1 SGHRS and CDR2 YFSETQ. With 5 bases removed from V and 2 bases from J, the gap between germline ends came to 5 bases. This TCR was sampled from an adult with an advanced solid tumor such as melanoma, head and neck, liver or kidney cancer. The V call is TRBV5-1, the J call TRBJ2-7; no definite D call. This specimen was CD4+ or CD8+ T cells sorted from blood, taken in a trial of the OX40 agonist ivuxolimab. CDR3 DNA: TGCGCCAGCAGGCAGACCTACGAGCAGTACTTC. Its translation: CASRQTYEQYF.